This TCR beta chain comes out of a study of blood T cell repertoires in COVID-19. As for the study in general: COVID-19 samples, acute and convalescent, were from the United States, Italy and Spain. Sources were T cells, B-cell-depleted T cells, or PBMCs; the material itself was cDNA or gDNA.

The CDR3 has 12 residues. V lost 9 bases to trimming and J lost 6 bases; unmatched junction nucleotides: 7. Germline CDR1 is MNHEY and CDR2 is SVGAGI. Original processing methods: Scientists estimated how many nucleated cells there were by amplifying reference gene primers. Sequencing used immunoSEQ multiplex PCR; TCRdb keeps in-frame clones, though not all of them. V and J calls and clone size are given by that table; D and trimming were obtained from the DNA. The table has 100,000 to 140,000 clones, around 88% seen once. J is TRBJ1-1 and V is TRBV6-5; 7 positions agree with TRBD1. Sample: peripheral blood. The source is a man aged 45-65 years with active or convalescent COVID-19. The CDR3 coding sequence is TGTGCCAGTTTACAGGGGTACGCTGAAGCTTTCTTT. Translation gives CASLQGYAEAFF.